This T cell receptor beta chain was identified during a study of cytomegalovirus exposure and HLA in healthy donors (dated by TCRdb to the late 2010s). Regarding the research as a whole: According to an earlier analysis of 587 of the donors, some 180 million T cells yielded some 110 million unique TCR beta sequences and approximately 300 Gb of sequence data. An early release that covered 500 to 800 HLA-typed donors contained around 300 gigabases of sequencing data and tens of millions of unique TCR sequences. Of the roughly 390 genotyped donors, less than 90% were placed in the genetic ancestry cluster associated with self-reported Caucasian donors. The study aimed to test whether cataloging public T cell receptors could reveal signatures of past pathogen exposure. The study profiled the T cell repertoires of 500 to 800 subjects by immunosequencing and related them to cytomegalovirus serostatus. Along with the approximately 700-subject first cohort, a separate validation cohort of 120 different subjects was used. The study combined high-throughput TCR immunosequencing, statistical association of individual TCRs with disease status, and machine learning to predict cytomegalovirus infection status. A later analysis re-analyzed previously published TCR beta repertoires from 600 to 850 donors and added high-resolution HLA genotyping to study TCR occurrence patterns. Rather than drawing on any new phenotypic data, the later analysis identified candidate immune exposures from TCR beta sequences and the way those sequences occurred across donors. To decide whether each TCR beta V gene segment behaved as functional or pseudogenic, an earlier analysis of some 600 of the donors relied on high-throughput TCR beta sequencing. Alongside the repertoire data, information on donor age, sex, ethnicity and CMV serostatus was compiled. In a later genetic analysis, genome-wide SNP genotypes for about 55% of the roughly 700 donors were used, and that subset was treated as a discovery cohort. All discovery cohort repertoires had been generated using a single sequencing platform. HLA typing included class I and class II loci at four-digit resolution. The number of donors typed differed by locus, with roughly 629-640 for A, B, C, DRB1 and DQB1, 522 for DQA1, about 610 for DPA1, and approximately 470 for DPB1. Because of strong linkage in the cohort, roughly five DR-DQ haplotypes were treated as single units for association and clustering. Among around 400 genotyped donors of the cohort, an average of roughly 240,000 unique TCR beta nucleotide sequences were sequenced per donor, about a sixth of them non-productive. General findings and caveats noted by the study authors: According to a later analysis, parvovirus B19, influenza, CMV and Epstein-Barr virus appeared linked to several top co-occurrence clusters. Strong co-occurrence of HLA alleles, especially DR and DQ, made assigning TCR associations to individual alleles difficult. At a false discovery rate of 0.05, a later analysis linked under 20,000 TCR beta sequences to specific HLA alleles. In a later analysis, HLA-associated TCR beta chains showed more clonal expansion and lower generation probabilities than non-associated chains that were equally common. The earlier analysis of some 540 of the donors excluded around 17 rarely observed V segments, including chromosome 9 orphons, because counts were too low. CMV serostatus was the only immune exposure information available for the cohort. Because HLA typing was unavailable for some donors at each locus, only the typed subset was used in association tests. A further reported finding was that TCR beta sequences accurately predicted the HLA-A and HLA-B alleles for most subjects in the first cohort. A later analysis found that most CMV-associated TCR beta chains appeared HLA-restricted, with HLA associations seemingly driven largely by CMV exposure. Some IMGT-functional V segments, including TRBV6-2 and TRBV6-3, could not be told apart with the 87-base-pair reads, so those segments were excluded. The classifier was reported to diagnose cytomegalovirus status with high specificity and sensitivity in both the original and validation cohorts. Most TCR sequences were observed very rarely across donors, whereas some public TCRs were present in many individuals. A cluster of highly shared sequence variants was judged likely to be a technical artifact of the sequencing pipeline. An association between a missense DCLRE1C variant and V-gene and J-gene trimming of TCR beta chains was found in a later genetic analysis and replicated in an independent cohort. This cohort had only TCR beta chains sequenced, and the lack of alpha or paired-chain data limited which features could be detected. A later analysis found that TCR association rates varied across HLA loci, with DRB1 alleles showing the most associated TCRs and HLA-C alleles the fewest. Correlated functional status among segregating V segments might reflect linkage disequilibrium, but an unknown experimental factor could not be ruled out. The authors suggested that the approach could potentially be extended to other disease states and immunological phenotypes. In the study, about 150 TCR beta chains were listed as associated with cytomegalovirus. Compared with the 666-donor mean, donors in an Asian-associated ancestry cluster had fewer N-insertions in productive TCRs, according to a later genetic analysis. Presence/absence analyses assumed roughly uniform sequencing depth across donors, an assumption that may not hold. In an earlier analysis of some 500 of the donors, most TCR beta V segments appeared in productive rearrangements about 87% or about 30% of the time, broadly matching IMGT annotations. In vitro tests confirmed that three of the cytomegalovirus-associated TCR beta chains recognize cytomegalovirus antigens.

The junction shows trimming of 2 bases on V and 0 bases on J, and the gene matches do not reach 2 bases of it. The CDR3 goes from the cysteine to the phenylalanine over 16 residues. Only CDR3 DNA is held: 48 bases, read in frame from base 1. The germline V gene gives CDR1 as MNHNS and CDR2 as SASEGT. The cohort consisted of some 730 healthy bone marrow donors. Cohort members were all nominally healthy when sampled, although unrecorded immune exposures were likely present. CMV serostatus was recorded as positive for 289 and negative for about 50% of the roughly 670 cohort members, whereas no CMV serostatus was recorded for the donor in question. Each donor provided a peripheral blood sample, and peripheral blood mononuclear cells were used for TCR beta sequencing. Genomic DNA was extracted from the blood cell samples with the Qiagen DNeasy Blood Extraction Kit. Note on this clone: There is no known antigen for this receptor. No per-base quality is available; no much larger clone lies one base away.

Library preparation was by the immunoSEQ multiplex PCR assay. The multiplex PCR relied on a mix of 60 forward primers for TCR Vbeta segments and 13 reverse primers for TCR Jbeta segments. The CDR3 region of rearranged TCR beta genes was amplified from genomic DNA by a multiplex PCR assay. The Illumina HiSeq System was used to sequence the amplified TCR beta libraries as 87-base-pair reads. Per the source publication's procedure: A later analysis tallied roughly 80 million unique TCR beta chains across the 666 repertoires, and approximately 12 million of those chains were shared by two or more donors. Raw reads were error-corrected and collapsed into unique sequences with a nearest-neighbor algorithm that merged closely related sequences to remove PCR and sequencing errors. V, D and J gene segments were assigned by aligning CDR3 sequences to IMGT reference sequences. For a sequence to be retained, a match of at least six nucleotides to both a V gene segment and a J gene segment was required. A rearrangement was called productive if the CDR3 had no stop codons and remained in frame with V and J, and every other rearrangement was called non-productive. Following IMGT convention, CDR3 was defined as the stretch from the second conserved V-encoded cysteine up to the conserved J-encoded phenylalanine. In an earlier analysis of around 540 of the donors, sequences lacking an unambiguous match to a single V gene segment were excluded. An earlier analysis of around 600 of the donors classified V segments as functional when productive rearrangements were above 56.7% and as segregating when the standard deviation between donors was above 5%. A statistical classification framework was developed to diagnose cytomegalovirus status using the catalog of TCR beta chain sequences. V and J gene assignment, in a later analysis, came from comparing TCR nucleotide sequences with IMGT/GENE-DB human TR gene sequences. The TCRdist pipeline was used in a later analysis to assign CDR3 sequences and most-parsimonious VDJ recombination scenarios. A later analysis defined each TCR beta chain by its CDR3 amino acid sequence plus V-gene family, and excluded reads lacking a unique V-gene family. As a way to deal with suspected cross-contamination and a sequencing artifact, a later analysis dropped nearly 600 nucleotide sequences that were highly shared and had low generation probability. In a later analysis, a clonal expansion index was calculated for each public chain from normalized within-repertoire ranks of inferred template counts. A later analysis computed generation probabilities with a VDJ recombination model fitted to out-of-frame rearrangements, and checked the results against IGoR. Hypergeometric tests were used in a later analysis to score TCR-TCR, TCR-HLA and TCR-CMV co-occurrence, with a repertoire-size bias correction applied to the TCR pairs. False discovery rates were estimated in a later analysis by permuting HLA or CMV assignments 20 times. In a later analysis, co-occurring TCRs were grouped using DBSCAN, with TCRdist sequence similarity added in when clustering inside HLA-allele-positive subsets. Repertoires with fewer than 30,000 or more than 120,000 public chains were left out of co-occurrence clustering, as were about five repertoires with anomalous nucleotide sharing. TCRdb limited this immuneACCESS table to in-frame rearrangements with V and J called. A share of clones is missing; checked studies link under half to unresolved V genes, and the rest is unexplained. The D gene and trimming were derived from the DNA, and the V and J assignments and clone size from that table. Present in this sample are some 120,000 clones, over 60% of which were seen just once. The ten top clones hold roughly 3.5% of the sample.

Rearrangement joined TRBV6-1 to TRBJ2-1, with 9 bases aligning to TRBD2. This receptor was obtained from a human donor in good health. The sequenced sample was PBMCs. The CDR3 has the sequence CASSEQAGGSYNEQFF. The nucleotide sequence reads TGTGCCAGCAGTGAACAAGCGGGAGGCTCCTACAATGAGCAGTTCTTC.